This T cell receptor (beta chain) was captured by sequencing in a study of Ad26.COV2.S vaccination and SARS-CoV-2 variants. Treatment noted: some 19 received Ad26.COV2.S at low or high dose, single or two shots; 5 received placebo; per-sample allocation not given. All samples were drawn on day 63, counting from the first vaccine or placebo injection. Ad26.COV2.S expressed prefusion-stabilized spike from the original Wuhan strain. This table comes from immunoSEQ multiplex PCR, and its TCRdb copy is limited to in-frame clones, with some not included. Altogether roughly 510,000 clones are present, approximately 88% being singletons, with the ten largest covering 9.5% to 15%. The CDR3 is made up of 13 amino acids. The germline V gene has CDR1 MDHEN and CDR2 SYDVKM. V was trimmed by 7 bases and J by 0 bases, leaving 7 bases between them.

V and J are TRBV28 and TRBJ2-1; the D is unclear. The receptor was isolated from a person between 18 and 65 years old who received the Ad26.COV2.S COVID-19 vaccine or a placebo. The specimen was peripheral blood, collected in a trial of Ad26.COV2.S vaccine versus placebo. The CDR3 reads CASTRSSYNEQFF. DNA for the CDR3: TGTGCCAGCACCCGGAGCTCCTACAATGAGCAGTTCTTC. Together with reference TRBV28 and TRBJ2-1, the CDR3 gives the full variable domain: DVKVTQSSRYLVKRTGEKVFLECVQDMDHENMFWYRQDPGLGLRLIYFSYDVKMKEKGDIPEGYSVSREKKERFSLILESASTNQTSMYLCASTRSSYNEQFFGPGTRLTVL.